Below, 20 T cell receptor beta chains from the same sample are listed, as sequenced in a study of response to subunit inactivated influenza vaccine. TCRdb analysed the RT-PCR reads with MiXCR anew, one entry per CDR3 protein. The table has around 570,000 distinct CDR3 sequences, less than 10% seen once. The starting material was PBMCs from blood, obtained approximately 25 months after vaccination. These receptors all come from a man between 50 and 70 years old who received an inactivated influenza vaccine.

This clonotype was counted between two and nine times. The chain joins TRBV20-1 to TRBJ1-4, with D perhaps matching TRBD1 (6 bases). The CDR3 has 13 residues. Trimming stripped 2 bases from V and 5 bases from J, with 9 bases between. CDR1 DFQATT and CDR2 SNEGSKA come from the germline V gene (reference sequence). The CDR3 sequence is CSARRTANEKLFF. The CDR3 DNA reads as TGCAGTGCTAGAAGGACAGCCAATGAAAAACTGTTTTTT.

This clonotype was recorded only once. The rearrangement uses TRBV5-4 and TRBJ2-3; 11 bases fit TRBD2. Germline V gene lookup returns CDR1 SGHNT and CDR2 YYREEE (reference sequence). The CDR3 sequence is 16 residues long. The V gene end was trimmed by 3 bases and the J gene end by 1 base; junction bases not matched to a gene: 4. The CDR3 spells CASSYRLAGRTDTQYF. DNA of the CDR3: TGTGCCAGCAGCTACCGACTAGCGGGACGCACAGATACGCAGTATTTT. Drawing the rest from reference TRBV5-4 and TRBJ2-3, the complete variable domain is ETGVTQSPTHLIKTRGQQVTLRCSSQSGHNTVSWYQQALGQGPQFIFQYYREEENGRGNFPPRFSGLQFPNYSSELNVNALELDDSALYLCASSYRLAGRTDTQYFGPGTRLTVL.

Only a few counts were recorded for this clonotype. V usage is TRBV25-1 and J usage is TRBJ2-7; D gene uncertain. V gave up 2 bases and J gave up 5 bases, with 25 bases separating them. The CDR3 totals 18 residues. Germline V lookup: CDR1 MGHDK, CDR2 SYGVNS. For the CDR3, the DNA is TGTGCCAGCAGTGAACCTCTAAGGCCCCCGGGTCCATCCCACGAGCAGTACTTC. It codes for CASSEPLRPPGPSHEQYF.

Many counts were recorded for this clonotype. The V call is TRBV20-1, the J call TRBJ2-3; 12 nucleotides line up with TRBD2. The CDR3 covers 16 residues. Germline CDR1 reads DFQATT; CDR2 reads SNEGSKA (reference sequence). J lost 4 bases, V lost 2 bases, and 7 bases had no gene match. The CDR3 DNA reads TGCAGTGCTAGAACTAGCGGGAGGATAGGGGCAGATACGCAGTATTTT. Its translation is CSARTSGRIGADTQYF.

The gene calls are TRBV15 and TRBJ2-3; either TRBD1 or TRBD2 may supply D (6 bases each). Germline values: CDR1 LNHNV, CDR2 YYDKDF (reference sequence). Trimming removed 3 bases from V and 4 bases from J, with 17 bases in between. The CDR3 has 16 amino acids. The CDR3 DNA is TGTGCCACCAGCAGTAACGAGGGGGGAACTGCAGATACGCAGTATTTT. It translates to CATSSNEGGTADTQYF.

This chain uses TRBV6-5 with TRBJ2-2; tentative D call: TRBD2 (5 bases). The germline V gene encodes CDR1 MNHEY and CDR2 SVGAGI. V was shortened by 4 bases and J by 6 bases, with 9 bases between the two germline ends. The CDR3 is made up of 13 amino acids. For the CDR3, the DNA is TGTGCCAGCAGTTGGCTAGCCTCCGGGGAGCTGTTTTTT. It encodes CASSWLASGELFF.

The chain couples TRBV30 to TRBJ2-1, with 9 bases identical to TRBD2. V was clipped by 5 bases and J by 4 bases; unmatched bases: 3. This CDR3 spans 13 amino acids. Germline V CDR1 and CDR2: GTSNPN, SVGIG (reference sequence). DNA of the CDR3: TGTGCCTGGCGTGCGGGAGGGTACAATGAGCAGTTCTTC. Its translation is CAWRAGGYNEQFF.

This clonotype was counted a few times. V and J are TRBV10-3 and TRBJ2-6; D unclear. CDR3 length: 15 amino acids. Trimming cost V 4 bases and J 3 bases, with 10 bases left between them. The germline CDR1 and CDR2 sequences are ENHRY and SYGVKD. As DNA, the CDR3 is TGTGCCATCAGTGGTACTCATCGTGGGGCCAACGTCCTGACTTTC. Translation gives CAISGTHRGANVLTF.

This clonotype turned up a few times. This sequence joins TRBV2 and TRBJ2-3; TRBD2 matches at 9 bases. The CDR3 is 15 residues long. V lost 1 base and J lost 6; bases outside the gene matches: 5. Germline-derived CDR1 and CDR2 are SNHLY and FYNNEI. The CDR3 here is CASSEEKAGGDTQYF. DNA for the CDR3: TGTGCCAGCAGTGAAGAGAAGGCGGGGGGGGATACGCAGTATTTT.

This clonotype was seen many times. The CDR3 coding sequence is TGTGCCAGCAGTGGCGACAGGGGAGTTTACGAGCAGTACTTC. Protein product: CASSGDRGVYEQYF. The chain links TRBV2 to TRBJ2-7, with 8 nucleotides matching TRBD1. V was pared by 4 bases and J by 4 bases, with 6 bases of the junction left unmatched. Germline values: CDR1 SNHLY, CDR2 FYNNEI. The CDR3 has 14 amino acids.

This clonotype came up a few times. The chain links TRBV4-3 to TRBJ2-1; weak D call: TRBD1 (6 bases). V was shortened by 0 bases and J by 8 bases, with 14 bases between the two germline ends. Germline V lookup: CDR1 LGHNA, CDR2 YSLEER. There are 15 residues in the CDR3. The CDR3 DNA reads TGCGCCAGCAGCCAAGATGGTCAGGGGCTCGATGAGCAGTTCTTC. The encoded protein is CASSQDGQGLDEQFF.

This clonotype was detected a few times. J is TRBJ2-5 and V is TRBV11-2; 14 nucleotides align to TRBD2. The CDR3 is 16 amino acids. V dropped 5 bases and J dropped 5; count of bases not matched to a gene: 7. CDR1 and CDR2 (germline): SGHAT, FQNNGV. CDR3 protein: CASSTGLAGAGETQYF. The CDR3 nucleotides read TGTGCCAGCAGCACGGGACTAGCGGGAGCTGGGGAGACCCAGTACTTC.

The chain recombines TRBV20-1 with TRBJ2-5; 8 positions agree with TRBD2. Germline lookup yields CDR1 DFQATT and CDR2 SNEGSKA (reference sequence). This CDR3 is 16 amino acids long. Unmatched junction bases numbered 14, after V lost 0 bases and J lost 8 bases. The CDR3 sequence: CSARDLTAGASGTQYF. CDR3 coding DNA: TGCAGTGCTAGAGATCTCACAGCGGGGGCCTCTGGCACCCAGTACTTC.

Only a few counts were recorded for this clonotype. The chain couples TRBV30 to TRBJ2-2; possible D gene TRBD1, 5 bases. Trimming stripped 2 bases from V and 5 bases from J, with 12 bases between. Per germline, CDR1 GTSNPN and CDR2 SVGIG (reference sequence). The CDR3 covers 14 residues. In DNA form, the CDR3 reads TGTGCCTGGAGTTATAGGGGATGGACCGGGGAGCTGTTTTTT. Translation gives CAWSYRGWTGELFF.

The rearrangement uses TRBV24-1 and TRBJ1-2; TRBD1 is a possible D gene (5 bases). The CDR3 spans 12 residues. Germline V CDR1 and CDR2: KGHDR, SFDVKD. V lost 0 bases, J lost 13 bases, and 11 bases lay in between. Written as DNA, the CDR3 is TGTGCCACCAGTGATTTGCTGGGGCTTGTCACCTTC. It specifies CATSDLLGLVTF.

V and J are TRBV29-1 and TRBJ1-1; tentatively, D is TRBD1 (5 bases). CDR3 size: 12 residues. Germline CDR1 is SQVTM and CDR2 is ANQGSEA. The germline V and J ends were trimmed by 4 bases and 11 bases, with 17 bases remaining between them. CDR3 residues: CSVAGQGGTAFF. The CDR3 DNA sequence: TGCAGCGTTGCTGGGCAGGGTGGGACGGCTTTCTTT.

The rearrangement joins TRBV18 to TRBJ2-3; no clear D. The ends were cut back, 3 bases at V and 2 bases at J, with 9 bases in the middle. Per the germline V gene, CDR1 is KGHSH and CDR2 is LQKENI. CDR3 size: 14 residues. The CDR3 nucleotides are TGTGCCAGCTCACCGGTAGGGCCCACAGATACGCAGTATTTT. Protein sequence: CASSPVGPTDTQYF.

In the case of this clonotype: Given a much more abundant clone one base away, this may be a read error. V gene TRBV24-1 combines with J gene TRBJ1-2; 7 bases agree with TRBD1. In germline, CDR1 is KGHDR, CDR2 SFDVKD. The CDR3 has 14 amino acids. V shed 12 bases, J shed 2 bases, and the junction held 11 bases outside the gene matches. The DNA for the CDR3 is TGTGCCGAGATAGGGACAGATCCAAACTATGGCTACACCTTC. Its protein is CAEIGTDPNYGYTF.

Many counts were recorded for this clonotype. The chain is built from TRBV4-3 and TRBJ2-2; 11 bases map to TRBD2. V shed 4 bases, J shed 8 bases, and the junction held 9 bases outside the gene matches. The CDR3 covers 16 residues. The germline V gene has CDR1 LGHNA and CDR2 YSLEER. This chain's CDR3 is CASSRGLAGGPGELFF. As DNA, the CDR3 is TGCGCCAGCAGCCGAGGACTAGCGGGTGGACCTGGGGAGCTGTTTTTT.

In its sample, this clonotype was seen many times. This chain links TRBV29-1 with TRBJ1-2; the match to TRBD1 covers 9 bases. CDR1 is SQVTM, CDR2 ANQGSEA, per germline. After removal of 7 bases from V and 6 bases from J, the junction contained 12 bases not matched to a gene. The CDR3 is 14 amino acids. The CDR3 coding sequence is TGCAGCGCTAAATTACAGGGGGCGGCGAATGGCTACACCTTC. It codes for CSAKLQGAANGYTF.